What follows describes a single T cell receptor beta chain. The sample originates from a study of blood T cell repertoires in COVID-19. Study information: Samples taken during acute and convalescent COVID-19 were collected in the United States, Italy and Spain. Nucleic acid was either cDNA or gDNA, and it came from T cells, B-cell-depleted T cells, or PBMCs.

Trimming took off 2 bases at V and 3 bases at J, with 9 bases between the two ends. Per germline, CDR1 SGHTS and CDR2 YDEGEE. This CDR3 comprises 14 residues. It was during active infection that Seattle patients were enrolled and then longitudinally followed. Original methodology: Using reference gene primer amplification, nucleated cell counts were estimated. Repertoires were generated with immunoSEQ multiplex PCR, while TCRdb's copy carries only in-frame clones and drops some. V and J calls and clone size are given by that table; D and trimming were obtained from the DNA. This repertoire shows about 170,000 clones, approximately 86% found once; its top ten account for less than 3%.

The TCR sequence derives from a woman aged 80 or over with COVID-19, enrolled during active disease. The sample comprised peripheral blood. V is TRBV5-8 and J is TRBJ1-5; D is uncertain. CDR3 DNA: TGTGCCAGCAGCTTAGCGGCTCACAATCAGCCCCAGCATTTT. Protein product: CASSLAAHNQPQHF.